The source of this T cell receptor beta chain is a study of PD-1 blockade in classical Hodgkin lymphoma. Study observations and caveats: No one has yet defined what causes the repertoire differences, which may be disease activity or prior therapy. The baseline diversity of complete responders showed similarity to that of newly diagnosed patients. Reported baseline diversity: healthy donors highest, relapsed/refractory patients lowest.

As for time point: cycle 4 day 1 (C4D1), after six to seven weeks of nivolumab. With no exception, relapse followed autologous stem cell transplantation in all patients, and brentuximab vedotin exposure varied. Under best response, outcomes were complete response, partial response or progressive disease. As concerns this clone: Its antigen is unidentified.

Trimming took off 2 bases at V and 7 bases at J, with 8 bases between the two ends. Germline CDR1 MNHEY, CDR2 SVGAGI. This CDR3 contains 12 residues. The method was immunoSEQ multiplex PCR; TCRdb's version includes in-frame clones alone and lacks a portion of them. This repertoire shows under 130,000 clones, about 92% found once; its top ten account for about 20%. This clonotype was sampled from a human donor with classical Hodgkin lymphoma. The chain employs TRBV6-5 and TRBJ1-1; D may be TRBD1 (6 bases). This material consisted of peripheral blood mononuclear cells (PBMCs), taken before the fourth cycle of nivolumab. CDR3 loop: CASSYRGNEAFF. Written as DNA, the CDR3 is TGTGCCAGCAGTTACAGGGGGAATGAAGCTTTCTTT.